The 4 T cell receptor beta chains reported below all come from one sample, sequenced in a study of cytomegalovirus exposure and HLA in healthy donors. Primers: 60 Vbeta forward and 13 Jbeta reverse. The table came from immunoSEQ multiplex PCR; TCRdb's copy has only in-frame clones and leaves some out. In the table there are 150,000 to 200,000 clones, 76% of which are singletons. Sequenced: PBMCs. Receptors were obtained from a female donor in good health and CMV-seronegative.

The J gene is TRBJ1-2, the V gene TRBV30; D not resolved. Germline CDR1 GTSNPN, CDR2 SVGIG (reference sequence). Between the trimmed V and J ends, which lost 2 bases and 0 bases, there was a span of 7 bases. CDR3 length equals 13 residues. This CDR3 reads CAWSPVTNYGYTF. DNA of the CDR3: TGTGCCTGGAGTCCCGTTACTAACTATGGCTACACCTTC.

The chain uses TRBV28 and TRBJ2-1; 7 nucleotides line up with TRBD2. Per the germline V gene, CDR1 is MDHEN and CDR2 is SYDVKM. This CDR3 spans 16 amino acids. The V gene end was trimmed by 5 bases and the J gene end by 6 bases; junction bases not matched to a gene: 13. The DNA for the CDR3 is TGTGCCAGCAGTATGAGGGGCGGGAGTTCGTTCAATGAGCAGTTCTTC. Translating gives CASSMRGGSSFNEQFF.

This CDR3 is CASRTLAGTPTYEQYF. CDR3 sequence (DNA): TGTGCCAGCAGGACACTAGCCGGGACCCCAACCTACGAGCAGTACTTC. This chain uses TRBV28 with TRBJ2-7; D perhaps matches TRBD2 (6 bases). The CDR3 has 16 residues. CDR1 and CDR2 (germline): MDHEN, SYDVKM. Trimming took 6 bases from V and 2 from J, leaving 20 bases between them.

The chain is built from TRBV5-4 and TRBJ1-4; 9 bases align to TRBD1. Trimming cost V 4 bases and J 6 bases; bases outside gene matches: 10. Germline values: CDR1 SGHNT, CDR2 YYREEE (reference sequence). The CDR3 extends over 16 amino acids. CDR3 amino acids: CASSQGEGQGHEKLFF. The CDR3 nucleotides are TGTGCCAGCAGCCAGGGCGAGGGACAGGGCCATGAAAAACTGTTTTTT. Complete variable domain (other parts from reference TRBV5-4 and TRBJ1-4): ETGVTQSPTHLIKTRGQQVTLRCSSQSGHNTVSWYQQALGQGPQFIFQYYREEENGRGNFPPRFSGLQFPNYSSELNVNALELDDSALYLCASSQGEGQGHEKLFFGSGTQLSVL.